The rows below give T cell receptor beta chains drawn from one sample of a study of blood T cell repertoires in COVID-19. Libraries were prepared by immunoSEQ multiplex PCR; TCRdb keeps only in-frame clonotypes and omits some of them. The repertoire consists of approximately 160,000 clones, with about 85% occurring once and the leading ten covering 0.95% to 1.5%. Material: peripheral blood. All receptors derive from a man between 60 and 75 years old who had recovered from COVID-19. Both conserved end residues are part of each CDR3.

cdr3_length,v_call,j_call,cdr3_aa
15,TRBV7-7,TRBJ2-5,CASSLAAGGQETQYF
16,TRBV7-3,TRBJ2-3,CASSAGLAGGSDTQYF
15,TRBV6-6,TRBJ2-3,CASSYSAGLVDTQYF
14,TRBV19,TRBJ1-1,CASSIAGVGTEAFF
16,TRBV27,TRBJ2-7,CASSFSGTGLLVEQYF
13,TRBV6-2/TRBV6-3,TRBJ1-5,CASSTGLRQPQHF
13,TRBV6-5,TRBJ1-2,CASRRTAYYGYTF
13,TRBV29-1,TRBJ1-5,CSVTGSGNQPQHF
16,TRBV5-4,TRBJ2-1,CASSLVLAGGGSEQFF
13,TRBV6-5,TRBJ1-1,CASGEVRYTEAFF
13,TRBV3-1/TRBV3-2,TRBJ2-3,CASSQGGPDTQYF
14,TRBV13,TRBJ2-7,CASSSRRPSYEQYF
16,TRBV3-1/TRBV3-2,TRBJ1-1,CASSQLRGLIGTEAFF
14,TRBV19,TRBJ1-1,CASSRTGGITEAFF
14,TRBV7-2,TRBJ2-3,CASSLGHQADTQYF
13,TRBV13,TRBJ2-5,CASSRTPGETQYF
16,TRBV27,TRBJ1-4,CASSLYGQAVNEKLFF
15,TRBV3-1/TRBV3-2,TRBJ1-1,CASSQDWARGTEAFF
13,TRBV6-6,TRBJ1-1,CASRQQVYTEAFF
15,TRBV24-1,TRBJ2-3,CATSITRGHTDTQYF
17,TRBV24-1,TRBJ2-3,CATSDIRASAGTDTQYF
14,TRBV27,TRBJ1-6,CASSLFQGGPPLHF
17,TRBV24-1,TRBJ2-3,CATSDSQLAGGLDTQYF
14,TRBV6-1,TRBJ1-1,CASTETPGRTEAFF
14,TRBV30,TRBJ1-5,CAWRRGGGYQPQHF
17,TRBV6-2/TRBV6-3,TRBJ2-7,CASSYAAGGLSTMEQYF
15,TRBV5-6,TRBJ2-5,CASSILRTVQETQYF
13,TRBV6-5,TRBJ2-1,CASSYSSGNEQFF
17,TRBV3-1/TRBV3-2,TRBJ2-1,CASSQDASGGAGNEQFF
14,TRBV23-1,TRBJ1-3,CASSHGGSGNTIYF
19,TRBV11-2,TRBJ2-1,CASSPHFPKGRGAGNEQFF
14,TRBV18,TRBJ1-2,CASSVLEQHYGYTF
14,TRBV7-2,TRBJ1-5,CASSNHGGEQPQHF
15,TRBV6-6,TRBJ2-5,CASSPGLEREETQYF
15,TRBV7-7,TRBJ2-7,CASSLGDRGGYEQYF
13,TRBV29-1,TRBJ2-3,CSGSGFTTDTQYF
16,TRBV7-8,TRBJ1-4,CASSSTTQATNEKLFF
15,TRBV7-6,TRBJ2-1,CASSPLAESYNEQFF
14,TRBV2,TRBJ2-3,CASSEMEATDTQYF
17,TRBV7-2,TRBJ1-2,CASSLSIFDRGDYGYTF
11,TRBV20-1,TRBJ2-1,CSARGGHEQFF
18,TRBV11-2,TRBJ1-6,CASSRGGRGNSYNSPLHF
14,TRBV19,TRBJ1-2,CASSLTPVNYGYTF
14,TRBV3-1/TRBV3-2,TRBJ1-5,CASSHGPSNQPQHF
15,TRBV6-1,TRBJ1-3,CASSESGGAGNTIYF
16,TRBV13,TRBJ2-7,CASSLDGASGEYEQYF
13,TRBV30,TRBJ2-5,CAWIEAAQETQYF
14,TRBV6-2/TRBV6-3,TRBJ2-7,CASSQQGLRYEQYF
16,TRBV25-1,TRBJ1-2,CASSEYGGQGSLGYTF
14,TRBV29-1,TRBJ1-1,CSHRGTAPNTEAFF